This TCR beta chain was sequenced during a study of blood T cell repertoires in COVID-19. Across the whole study: Some COVID-19 samples were acute and others convalescent; all came from the United States, Italy and Spain. Nucleic acid was either cDNA or gDNA, and it came from T cells, B-cell-depleted T cells, or PBMCs.

In the original workflow: It was from reference gene primer amplification that nucleated cell counts were estimated. Assay: immunoSEQ multiplex PCR; the TCRdb copy retains only in-frame clones and omits some. D and trimming come from the DNA, and the V and J calls and clone size come from that table. The profile covers more than 65,000 clones, with about nine tenths appearing a single time and more than 5.5% taken by the ten largest. The receptor's source is a woman aged 50 to 65 with acute or convalescent COVID-19. What was sequenced was peripheral blood.

The CDR3 loop is CATGRGQGINEQFF. CDR3 nucleotides: TGTGCCACCGGCCGGGGACAGGGAATCAATGAGCAGTTCTTC. The genes are TRBV2 and TRBJ2-1; 9 bases are a match to TRBD1. CDR3 size: 14 residues. With V trimmed by 10 bases and J by 6 bases, 10 bases remained unmatched. The germline V gene has CDR1 SNHLY and CDR2 FYNNEI.